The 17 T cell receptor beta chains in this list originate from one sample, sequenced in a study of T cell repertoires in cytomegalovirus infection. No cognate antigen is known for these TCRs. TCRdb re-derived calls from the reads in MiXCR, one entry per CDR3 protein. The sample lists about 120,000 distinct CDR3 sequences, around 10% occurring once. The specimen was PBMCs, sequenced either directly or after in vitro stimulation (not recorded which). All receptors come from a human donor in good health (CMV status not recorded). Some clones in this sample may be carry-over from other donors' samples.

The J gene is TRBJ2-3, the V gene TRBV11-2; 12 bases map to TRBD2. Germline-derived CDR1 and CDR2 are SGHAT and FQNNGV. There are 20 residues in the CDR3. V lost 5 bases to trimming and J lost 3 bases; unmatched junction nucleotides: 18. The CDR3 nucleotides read TGTGCCAGCAGCCCAGGACAGCTTTCTTACGGACTAGCGGGGACAGATACGCAGTATTTT. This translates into CASSPGQLSYGLAGTDTQYF. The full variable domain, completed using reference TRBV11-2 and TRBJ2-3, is EAGVAQSPRYKIIEKRQSVAFWCNPISGHATLYWYQQILGQGPKLLIQFQNNGVVDDSQLPKDRFSAERLKGVDSTLKIQPAKLEDSAVYLCASSPGQLSYGLAGTDTQYFGPGTRLTVL.

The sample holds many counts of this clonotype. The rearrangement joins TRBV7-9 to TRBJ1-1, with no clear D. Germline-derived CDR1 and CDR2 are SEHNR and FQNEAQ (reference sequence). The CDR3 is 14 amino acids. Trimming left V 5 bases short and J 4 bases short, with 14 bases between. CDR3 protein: CASSGEDPGTEAFF. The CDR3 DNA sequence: TGTGCCAGCAGCGGGGAGGACCCAGGCACTGAAGCTTTCTTT.

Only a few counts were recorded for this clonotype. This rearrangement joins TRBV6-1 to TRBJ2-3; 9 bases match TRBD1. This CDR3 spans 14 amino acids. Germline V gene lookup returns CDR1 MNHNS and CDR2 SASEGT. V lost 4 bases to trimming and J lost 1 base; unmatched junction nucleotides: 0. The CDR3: CASSGTGGTDTQYF. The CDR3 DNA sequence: TGTGCCAGCAGTGGGACAGGGGGCACAGATACGCAGTATTTT.

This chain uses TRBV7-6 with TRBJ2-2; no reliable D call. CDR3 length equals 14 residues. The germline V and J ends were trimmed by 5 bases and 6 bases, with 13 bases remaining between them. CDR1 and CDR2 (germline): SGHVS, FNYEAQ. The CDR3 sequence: CASSPSVAAGELFF. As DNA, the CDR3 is TGTGCCAGCAGCCCCTCAGTGGCGGCCGGGGAGCTGTTTTTT.

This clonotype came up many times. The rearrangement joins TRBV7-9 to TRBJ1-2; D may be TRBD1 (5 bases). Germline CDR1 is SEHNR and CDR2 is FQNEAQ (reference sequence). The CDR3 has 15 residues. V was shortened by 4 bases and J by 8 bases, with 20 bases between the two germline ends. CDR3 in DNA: TGTGCCAGCAGCTCCACTGACCGGGACCCTTTAGGCTACACCTTC. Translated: CASSSTDRDPLGYTF. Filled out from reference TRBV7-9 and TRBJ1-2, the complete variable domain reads DTGVSQNPRHKITKRGQNVTFRCDPISEHNRLYWYRQTLGQGPEFLTYFQNEAQLEKSRLLSDRFSAERPKGSFSTLEIQRTEQGDSAMYLCASSSTDRDPLGYTFGSGTRLTVV.

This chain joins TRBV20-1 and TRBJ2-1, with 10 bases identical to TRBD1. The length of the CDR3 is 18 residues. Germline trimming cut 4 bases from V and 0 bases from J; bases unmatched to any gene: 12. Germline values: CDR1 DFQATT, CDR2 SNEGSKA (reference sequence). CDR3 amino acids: CSAKTTGQGLYSYNEQFF. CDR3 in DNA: TGCAGTGCTAAAACTACGGGACAGGGGTTATACTCCTACAATGAGCAGTTCTTC.

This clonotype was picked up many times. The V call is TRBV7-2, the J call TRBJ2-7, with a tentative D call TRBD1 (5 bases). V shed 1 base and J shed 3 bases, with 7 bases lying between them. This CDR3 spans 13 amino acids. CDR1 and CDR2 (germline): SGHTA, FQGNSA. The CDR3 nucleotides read TGTGCCAGCAGCTTAGAGGGGTACTACGAGCAGTACTTC. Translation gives CASSLEGYYEQYF.

The CDR3 sequence: CASSLEPGVGAQYF. CDR3 bases: TGCGCCAGCAGCTTGGAACCGGGAGTAGGGGCGCAGTATTTT. The V and J genes are TRBV5-1 and TRBJ2-3; D is possibly TRBD2 (6 bases). The length of the CDR3 is 14 residues. Per the germline V gene, CDR1 is SGHRS and CDR2 is YFSETQ. V was clipped by 0 bases and J by 10 bases, with 15 bases between them.

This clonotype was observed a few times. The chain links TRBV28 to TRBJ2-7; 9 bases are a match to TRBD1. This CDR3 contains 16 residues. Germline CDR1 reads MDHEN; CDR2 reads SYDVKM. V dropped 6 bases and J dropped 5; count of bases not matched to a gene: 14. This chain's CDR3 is CASSFNSGTGNNEQYF. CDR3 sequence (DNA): TGTGCCAGCAGCTTTAATTCGGGGACAGGGAACAACGAGCAGTACTTC.

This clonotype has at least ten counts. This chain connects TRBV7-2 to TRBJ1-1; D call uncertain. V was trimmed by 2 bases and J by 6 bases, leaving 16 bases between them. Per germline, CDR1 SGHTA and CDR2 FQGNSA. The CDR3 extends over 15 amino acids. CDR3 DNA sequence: TGTGCCAGCAGCTTAATATGGGGTTCGATGGCTGAAGCTTTCTTT. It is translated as CASSLIWGSMAEAFF. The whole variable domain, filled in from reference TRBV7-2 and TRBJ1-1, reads GAGVSQSPSNKVTEKGKDVELRCDPISGHTALYWYRQSLGQGLEFLIYFQGNSAPDKSGLPSDRFSAERTGGSVSTLTIQRTQQEDSAVYLCASSLIWGSMAEAFFGQGTRLTVV.

CDR3 region: CASSFLGGTYEQYF. Written as DNA, the CDR3 is TGTGCCAGCAGTTTCCTTGGCGGTACCTACGAGCAGTACTTC. The V gene is TRBV12-3 or TRBV12-4, the J gene TRBJ2-7, with no clear D. The CDR3 runs to 14 residues. V was pared by 3 bases and J by 2 bases, with 11 bases between.

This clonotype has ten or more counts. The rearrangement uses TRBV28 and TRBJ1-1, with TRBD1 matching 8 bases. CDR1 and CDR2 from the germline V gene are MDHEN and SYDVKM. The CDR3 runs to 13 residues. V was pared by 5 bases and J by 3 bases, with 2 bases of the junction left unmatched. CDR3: CASSTGGHTEAFF. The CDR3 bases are TGTGCCAGCAGTACAGGGGGTCACACTGAAGCTTTCTTT.

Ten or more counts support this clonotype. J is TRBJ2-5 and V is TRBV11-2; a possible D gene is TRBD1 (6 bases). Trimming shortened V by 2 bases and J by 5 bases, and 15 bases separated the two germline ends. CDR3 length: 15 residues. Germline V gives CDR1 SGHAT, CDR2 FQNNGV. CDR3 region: CASSLLRGLRETQYF. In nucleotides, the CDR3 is TGTGCCAGCAGCTTACTAAGGGGGTTAAGGGAGACCCAGTACTTC.

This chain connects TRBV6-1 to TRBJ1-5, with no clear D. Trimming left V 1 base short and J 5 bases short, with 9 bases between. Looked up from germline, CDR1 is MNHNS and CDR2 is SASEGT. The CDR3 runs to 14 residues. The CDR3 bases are TGTGCCAGCAGTGAAGGGGGAAATGATCAGCCCCAGCATTTT. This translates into CASSEGGNDQPQHF.

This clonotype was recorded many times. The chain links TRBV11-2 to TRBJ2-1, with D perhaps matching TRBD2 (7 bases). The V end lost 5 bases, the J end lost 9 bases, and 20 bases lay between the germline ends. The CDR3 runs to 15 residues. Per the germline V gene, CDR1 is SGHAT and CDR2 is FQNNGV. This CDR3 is CASSDRSEREGEQFF. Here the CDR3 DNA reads TGTGCCAGCAGCGACAGGAGCGAGCGGGAAGGTGAGCAGTTCTTC. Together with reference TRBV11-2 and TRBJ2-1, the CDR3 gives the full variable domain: EAGVAQSPRYKIIEKRQSVAFWCNPISGHATLYWYQQILGQGPKLLIQFQNNGVVDDSQLPKDRFSAERLKGVDSTLKIQPAKLEDSAVYLCASSDRSEREGEQFFGPGTRLTVL.

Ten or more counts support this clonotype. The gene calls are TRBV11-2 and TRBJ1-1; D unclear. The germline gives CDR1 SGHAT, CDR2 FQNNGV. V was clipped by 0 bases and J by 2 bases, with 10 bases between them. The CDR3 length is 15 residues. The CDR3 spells CASSLEQGINTEAFF. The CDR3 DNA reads TGTGCCAGCAGCTTAGAACAAGGAATAAACACTGAAGCTTTCTTT.

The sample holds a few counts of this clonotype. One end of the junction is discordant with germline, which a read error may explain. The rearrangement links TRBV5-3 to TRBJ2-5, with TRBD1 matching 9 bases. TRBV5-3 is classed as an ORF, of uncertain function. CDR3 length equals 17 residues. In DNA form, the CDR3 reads TGTGCCAGCAGCTCCCAAATGGACAGGGGAGAATTCGAGACCCAGTACTTC. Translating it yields CASSSQMDRGEFETQYF.